This T cell receptor beta chain was retrieved from a study of identical twins' blood T cells. Whole-study context: Roughly 6 alpha and about 6 beta libraries together yielded tens of millions of reads.

Notes on this clonotype: Antigen: not known.

Study conclusions and caveats: Top TCRbeta clonotypes were shared more with twin than unrelated donors. Even for out-of-frame TCRbeta, twins reportedly shared V gene usage much more than unrelated donors.

Sample barcodes were added at both library ends during cDNA synthesis. From the 5' RACE reads, TCRdb called clonotypes with MiXCR, one entry per CDR3 protein. Among roughly 380,000 distinct CDR3 sequences listed, roughly 27% were seen once. Germline CDR1 MNHEY, CDR2 SVGAGI. The CDR3 runs to 14 residues. V gave up 5 bases and J gave up 5 bases; unmatched junction bases: 8. The genes are TRBV6-5 and TRBJ1-2; 7 bases line up with TRBD1. Sequencing was performed on PBMCs. The TCR originated in a woman aged 18-50 years in good health. The CDR3 DNA follows: TGTGCCAGCAGTCTACAGGGGACAACGTATGGCTACACCTTC. Translating gives CASSLQGTTYGYTF.